The clone carrying this TCR beta chain was counted at least ten times. Antigen specificity is unknown. Amplification of TCR beta CDR3 regions was performed using RNA transcripts as template. The TCR CDR3 was amplified in a first-round RT-PCR using the HTBI primer set. TCRdb passed the multiplex PCR reads through MiXCR, listing each CDR3 protein once. Here the sample spans some 92,000 distinct CDR3 sequences, 40% being singletons. Across 18 months, stable Graves' hyperthyroidism was marked by no progression to ophthalmopathy. Thyroid ultrasound and orbital computed tomography, with clinical symptoms and serum thyroxine and TRAb, informed diagnoses. This record belongs to a study of T cells in Graves' hyperthyroidism and ophthalmopathy. Study-wide points: In simple terms, a model built on 13 V-J features told ophthalmopathy apart from stable hyperthyroidism.

The clonotype originates from a woman aged 30 to 39 with Graves' hyperthyroidism. The sequenced sample consisted of peripheral blood or thyroid tissue (not recorded which).

CDR3 amino acids: CSGRAANYEQYF. DNA of the CDR3: TGCAGTGGGCGGGCCGCTAACTACGAGCAGTACTTC. The rearrangement links TRBV20-1 to TRBJ2-7; possible D gene TRBD2, 5 bases. Deletions cut 7 bases from V and 3 bases from J, with 13 bases between. The germline V gene encodes CDR1 DFQATT and CDR2 SNEGSKA (reference sequence). This CDR3 spans 12 amino acids.